This TCR beta chain stems from a study of CD8+CD57+ T cells in acquired aplastic anemia. Turning to the study itself: Average DNA yield from sorted CD4+ and CD8+ cells was around 3.2 ug. CD4+ reads averaged roughly 11 million in healthy donors. Whole-study findings and limits: Patients and controls turned out to have roughly 31 CD8+ CDR3 sequences in common. Statistical testing detected no significant gap in CD8+ Simpson's diversity between patients and controls.

This clonotype occurred many times. What it binds is unknown. Genomic DNA served as template for TCR beta VDJ and CDR3 profiling. TCRdb ran MiXCR on the reads and lists one entry per CDR3 protein. The sample lists a few hundred thousand distinct CDR3 sequences, 34% seen once, with 1% to 1.3% in the top ten. Sequenced material: sorted CD4+, CD8+, or CD8+CD57+ T cells (not recorded which) from PBMCs. The source of this sequence is a human donor in good health, serving as a control.

CDR3 nucleotides: TGTGCCAGCAAGATCGACAGGTCAACCTCCGAGCAGTACTTC. It is translated as CASKIDRSTSEQYF. This rearrangement joins TRBV2 to TRBJ2-7; possibly TRBD1 for D (6 bases). This CDR3 comprises 14 residues. Germline values: CDR1 SNHLY, CDR2 FYNNEI. Trimming cost V 7 bases and J 6 bases, with 19 bases left between them.